The rows below give T cell receptor beta chains drawn from one sample of a study of response to subunit inactivated influenza vaccine. MiXCR, applied by TCRdb to the RT-PCR reads, yields one record per CDR3 protein. The table includes 650,000 or so distinct CDR3 sequences, around 15% detected once. This sample comprised PBMCs from blood, obtained roughly 2 weeks before vaccination. These receptors all stem from a man in his forties or fifties who received an inactivated influenza vaccine. Both conserved end residues are part of each CDR3. The D gene is left open where the match is weak. A row's size may be missing; if present it is once, few, many or a size class.

d_gene,v_gene,j_gene,abundance,CDR3nt,CDR3aa
NA,TRBV7-2,TRBJ2-7,NA,TGTGCCAGCAGCGTCGGACCGGGACGATCCTACGAGCAGTACTTC,CASSVGPGRSYEQYF
NA,TRBV5-1,TRBJ2-3,few,TGCGCCAGCACGGGCGGGGATACGCAGTATTTT,CASTGGDTQYF
NA,TRBV2,TRBJ1-2,NA,TGTGCCAGCAGTTATACCCAGGCGGACGGCTACACCTTC,CASSYTQADGYTF
TRBD2,TRBV10-3,TRBJ2-1,NA,TGTGCCATCAAAACTAGCGGGGGGAGCTTTGAGCAGTTCTTC,CAIKTSGGSFEQFF
TRBD1,TRBV28,TRBJ2-2,few,TGTGCCAGCAGAGTTGGTGACAGGGAAACCGGGGAGCTGTTTTTT,CASRVGDRETGELFF
NA,TRBV5-1,TRBJ2-2,NA,TGCGCCAGCAGGGAGAGTTACGACGCCGGGGAGCTGTTTTTT,CASRESYDAGELFF
TRBD2,TRBV12-3/TRBV12-4,TRBJ2-7,few,TGTGCCAGCAGTCTAACCGGGACTAGCTTCGACGAGCAGTACTTC,CASSLTGTSFDEQYF
TRBD1,TRBV28,TRBJ1-5,NA,TGTGCCAGCAGTTTCAAGACAGGGGGAACGTTCGATCAGCCCCAGCATTTT,CASSFKTGGTFDQPQHF
TRBD1,TRBV12-3/TRBV12-4,TRBJ2-1,NA,TGTGCCAGCAGTCCGTTGGACAGGAATGAGCAGTTCTTC,CASSPLDRNEQFF
TRBD1,TRBV4-2,TRBJ2-7,NA,TGTGCCAGCAGCCAAGTGTCGGGACAGGGCTACGAGCAGTACTTC,CASSQVSGQGYEQYF
NA,TRBV10-1,TRBJ2-7,many,TGCGCCAGCAGGGATTCCAGCTCCTACGAGCAGTACTTC,CASRDSSSYEQYF
NA,TRBV20-1,TRBJ2-5,NA,TGCAGTGCTAGAGCTTGGGCCACAGTGGCAGAGACCCAGTACTTC,CSARAWATVAETQYF
NA,TRBV6-1,TRBJ2-5,few,TGTGCCAGCAGGGAAGAGTGGCCCCAAGAGACCCAGTACTTC,CASREEWPQETQYF
NA,TRBV10-3,TRBJ2-7,few,TGTGCCATCAGTGACCCGGGGGCGAAAAACGAGCAGTACTTC,CAISDPGAKNEQYF
TRBD1,TRBV4-2,TRBJ1-5,many,TGTGCCAGCAGCCCAGTTGGACAGGGGAGAGATCAGCCCCAGCATTTT,CASSPVGQGRDQPQHF
NA,TRBV29-1,TRBJ2-3,many,TGCAGCGTTGAAGATTCGGGCAGGAGCACAGATACGCAGTATTTT,CSVEDSGRSTDTQYF
TRBD1,TRBV20-1,TRBJ1-6,few,TGCAGTGCTAGAGTTTTCGGGACAGAATATAATTCACCCCTCCACTTT,CSARVFGTEYNSPLHF
NA,TRBV28,TRBJ2-7,few,TGTGCCAGCAGTTTAGCCAGGGACAACGAGCAGTACTTC,CASSLARDNEQYF
NA,TRBV20-1,TRBJ1-5,few,TGCAGTGCCCCAGAAGGGACCGTAAATCAGCCCCAGCATTTT,CSAPEGTVNQPQHF
TRBD2,TRBV10-3,TRBJ2-3,NA,TGTGCCATCAGTGACAAATTACTAGCGGGAAGCACAGATACGCAGTATTTT,CAISDKLLAGSTDTQYF
TRBD2,TRBV27,TRBJ2-7,few,TGTGCCAGCAGCCGAGCCGGGACTACTATCTACGAGCAGTACTTC,CASSRAGTTIYEQYF
TRBD2,TRBV14,TRBJ2-1,many,TGTGCCAGCAGCCAAGTCGGGGGGGCTAGCTACAATGAGCAGTTCTTC,CASSQVGGASYNEQFF
NA,TRBV6-1,TRBJ1-1,many,TGTGCCAGCAGGACCGGGACAACAAGGGGGAACACTGAAGCTTTCTTT,CASRTGTTRGNTEAFF
NA,TRBV5-1,TRBJ2-3,many,TGCGCCAGCAGCTTGGATCGGGCTAGCACAGATACGCAGTATTTT,CASSLDRASTDTQYF
TRBD2,TRBV5-1,TRBJ2-1,many,TGCGCCAGCAGTTGGACTAGCGGGGCCTACAATGAGCAGTTCTTC,CASSWTSGAYNEQFF
NA,TRBV11-1,TRBJ2-1,few,TGTGCCAGCAGCGCCCAAGGGCGGGGCGGTTCGGTCTACAATGAGCAGTTCTTC,CASSAQGRGGSVYNEQFF
TRBD1,TRBV6-2/TRBV6-3,TRBJ1-5,NA,TGTGCCAGCAGTTACTTGGACAGGGGGTATAATCAGCCCCAGCATTTT,CASSYLDRGYNQPQHF
NA,TRBV29-1,TRBJ1-6,NA,TGCAGCGCCGGGCAGGGGAGGAATTCACCCCTCCACTTT,CSAGQGRNSPLHF
NA,TRBV7-8,TRBJ2-5,NA,TGTGCCAGCAGCCCACTGGAAGCAGGGACCCAGTACTTC,CASSPLEAGTQYF
NA,TRBV7-2,TRBJ2-2,few,TGTGCCAGCAGCCCTCCTGGACTAAGGGGGACCGGGGAGCTGTTTTTT,CASSPPGLRGTGELFF
TRBD1,TRBV6-1,TRBJ1-6,few,TGTGCCAGCAGTCAACAGGGGGGAGGGAGTTCACCCCTCCACTTT,CASSQQGGGSSPLHF
NA,TRBV20-1,TRBJ1-2,few,TGCAGTGCTACCCGGACAGCCGACTATGGCTACACCTTC,CSATRTADYGYTF
NA,TRBV7-3,TRBJ2-2,NA,TGTGCCAGCCGGGAAGGTACCGGGGAGCTGTTTTTT,CASREGTGELFF
NA,TRBV7-8,TRBJ2-1,NA,TGTGCCAGCAGCTTATCGCTCACTGAGCAGTTCTTC,CASSLSLTEQFF
NA,TRBV24-1,TRBJ2-1,few,TGTGCCACCAGTGAAAGGGGGGCTGAGCAGTTCTTC,CATSERGAEQFF
NA,TRBV5-1,TRBJ2-7,many,TGCGCCAGCAGCTTCAACGGGGACGGAGGTTCCTACGAGCAGTACTTC,CASSFNGDGGSYEQYF
TRBD2,TRBV7-2,TRBJ2-1,NA,TGTGCCAGCAGAGCGGGAGGATCTTACAATGAGCAGTTCTTC,CASRAGGSYNEQFF
NA,TRBV4-3,TRBJ1-4,few,TGCGCCAGCAGCCAAGGGGCCGATGCGGCAAAACTGTTTTTT,CASSQGADAAKLFF
NA,TRBV5-1,TRBJ1-2,NA,TGCGCCAGCAGCTTGGGCCAGGGAGCCCTCTATGGCTACACCTTC,CASSLGQGALYGYTF
TRBD2,TRBV6-5,TRBJ2-1,many,TGTGCCAGCAGCCCCGGGACTAGCGGGAGGGCCTACCCAAATGAGCAGTTCTTC,CASSPGTSGRAYPNEQFF
NA,TRBV20-1,TRBJ2-1,many,TGCAGTGCTAGAGCAAGTTACAATGAGCAGTTCTTC,CSARASYNEQFF
NA,TRBV6-1,TRBJ1-2,few,TGTGCCAGCAGTGGTTCGAGCGCTGGGGGCTACACCTTC,CASSGSSAGGYTF